This TCR beta chain appears in the sequencing data of a study of T cell repertoires in cytomegalovirus infection. Study details: It can be stated that public TCR beta signatures indicated CMV infection as well as a matching HLA type.

Trimming cost V 4 bases and J 8 bases, with 15 bases left between them. The germline V gene has CDR1 SGHKS and CDR2 YYEKEE (reference sequence). The CDR3 is 14 residues long. Study-level points and caveats: CMV-specific TCR beta clonotypes restricted by HLA-C dominated the ex vivo response. CMV carriers with the relevant HLA were identified by cumulative public TCR beta family frequency.

Each CDR3 protein is one row after TCRdb ran MiXCR on the reads. The repertoire consists of 490,000 or so distinct CDR3 sequences, with around 11% occurring once and the leading ten covering approximately 10%. Points on this clonotype: Its antigen is as yet unknown.

The chain carries TRBV5-5 and TRBJ1-4; possible D gene TRBD1, 6 bases. The receptor was derived from a human donor in good health (CMV status not recorded). Some clones in this sample may be carry-over from other donors' samples. The sequencing input was PBMCs. In DNA, the CDR3 is TGTGCCAGCAGCCTAGGGGGAATTGGAGAAAAACTGTTTTTT. Translation: CASSLGGIGEKLFF.